These 10 T cell receptor beta chains share one sample of origin, sequenced in a study of STAT3 mutations in large granular lymphocyte leukemia. Study findings and constraints: Every T-cell large granular lymphocyte leukemia patient had at least one immunodominant TCR beta clonotype.

The antigens for these receptors are not known. Here immunoSEQ multiplex PCR was the method, and the copy in TCRdb shows in-frame clones only, minus some. The sample lists thousands of clones, 60% to 80% occurring once. The specimen was PBMCs. The receptors derive from a human donor with T large granular lymphocyte leukemia. Some clones in this sample may be carry-over from other donors' samples.

The chain has TRBV5-1 and TRBJ2-2, with 7 bases fitting TRBD1. This CDR3 contains 16 residues. V dropped 4 bases and J dropped 2; count of bases not matched to a gene: 8. Germline values: CDR1 SGHRS, CDR2 YFSETQ. The DNA for the CDR3 is TGCGCCAGCAGCCCGGGGACAGCTTCTAACACCGGGGAGCTGTTTTTT. Translation: CASSPGTASNTGELFF.

This chain joins TRBV7-9 and TRBJ2-7; tentatively, D is TRBD1 (7 bases). Germline CDR1 and CDR2: SEHNR and FQNEAQ (reference sequence). The CDR3 is 12 amino acids. V lost 3 bases and J lost 9, with 12 bases in between. The CDR3: CASSLEGAVQYF. CDR3 sequence (DNA): TGTGCCAGCAGCTTGGAGGGGGCGGTGCAGTACTTC.

The gene calls are TRBV27 and TRBJ1-1, with TRBD1 identical over 7 bases. J gave up 0 bases and V 6 bases, and 7 bases lay outside the gene matches. Germline CDR1 MNHEY, CDR2 SMNVEV (reference sequence). This CDR3 comprises 15 residues. CDR3: CASRDGTVMNTEAFF. The CDR3 nucleotides are TGTGCCAGCAGGGACGGGACAGTGATGAACACTGAAGCTTTCTTT.

This clone showed up just a few times. The chain employs TRBV25-1 and TRBJ1-4; TRBD1 matches at 10 bases. CDR1 is MGHDK, CDR2 SYGVNS, per germline. With 4 bases clipped from V and 0 bases from J, the junction kept 5 bases outside the gene matches. This CDR3 is built from 17 residues. The CDR3 DNA reads as TGTGCCAGCAGTGGGCCTGGACAGGGGGCAACTAATGAAAAACTGTTTTTT. It translates to CASSGPGQGATNEKLFF.

This clone has just one count. V and J are TRBV27 and TRBJ2-2, with D tentatively TRBD2 (6 bases). The germline gives CDR1 MNHEY, CDR2 SMNVEV (reference sequence). This CDR3 comprises 14 residues. V was pared by 6 bases and J by 1 base, with 9 bases between. CDR3: CASRGTLNTGELFF. The CDR3 coding sequence is TGTGCCAGCAGGGGGACTTTGAACACCGGGGAGCTGTTTTTT.

V is TRBV18 and J is TRBJ1-2; D remains ambiguous. CDR1 is KGHSH and CDR2 is LQKENI in the germline V gene. V was pared by 3 bases and J by 4 bases, with 12 bases between. The CDR3 consists of 14 residues. The CDR3 bases are TGTGCCAGCTCACCCCGAACACAGACCTATGGCTACACCTTC. Translating it yields CASSPRTQTYGYTF. Complete variable domain (other parts from reference TRBV18 and TRBJ1-2): NAGVMQNPRHLVRRRGQEARLRCSPMKGHSHVYWYRQLPEEGLKFMVYLQKENIIDESGMPKERFSAEFPKEGPSILRIQQVVRGDSAAYFCASSPRTQTYGYTFGSGTRLTVV.

The gene calls are TRBV30 and TRBJ1-1; D might be TRBD1 (6 bases). This CDR3 is built from 14 residues. Trimming shortened V by 5 bases and J by 0 bases, and 13 bases separated the two germline ends. Germline lookup yields CDR1 GTSNPN and CDR2 SVGIG (reference sequence). CDR3 sequence: CAWGDNFMNTEAFF. CDR3 DNA: TGTGCCTGGGGGGACAACTTCATGAACACTGAAGCTTTCTTT.

The rearrangement links TRBV7-8 to TRBJ1-5, with D perhaps TRBD1 (5 bases). The germline CDR1 and CDR2 sequences are SGHVS and FQNEAQ. The ends were cut back, 0 bases at V and 3 bases at J, with 12 bases in the middle. The CDR3 has 16 amino acids. CDR3 DNA sequence: TGTGCCAGCAGCTTAGCGATTGGGACCCCCAATCAGCCCCAGCATTTT. The encoded protein is CASSLAIGTPNQPQHF.

This clone has a single count. V is TRBV5-1 and J is TRBJ2-7, with 16 positions matching TRBD2. CDR1 is SGHRS, CDR2 YFSETQ, per germline. This CDR3 has 17 residues. V dropped 3 bases and J dropped 2; count of bases not matched to a gene: 5. For the CDR3, the DNA is TGCGCCAGCAGCTCCGGGACTAGCGGGGGGGCCCCCTACGAGCAGTACTTC. Its protein product is CASSSGTSGGAPYEQYF.

This clone came up a few times. The chain joins TRBV6-5 to TRBJ1-5; D gene ambiguous. V was cut by 4 bases and J by 0 bases, with 13 bases left in between. The CDR3 length is 16 residues. Per germline, CDR1 MNHEY and CDR2 SVGAGI. DNA for the CDR3: TGTGCCAGCAGTTTAATGAGAGGATATAGCAATCAGCCCCAGCATTTT. Translation: CASSLMRGYSNQPQHF.